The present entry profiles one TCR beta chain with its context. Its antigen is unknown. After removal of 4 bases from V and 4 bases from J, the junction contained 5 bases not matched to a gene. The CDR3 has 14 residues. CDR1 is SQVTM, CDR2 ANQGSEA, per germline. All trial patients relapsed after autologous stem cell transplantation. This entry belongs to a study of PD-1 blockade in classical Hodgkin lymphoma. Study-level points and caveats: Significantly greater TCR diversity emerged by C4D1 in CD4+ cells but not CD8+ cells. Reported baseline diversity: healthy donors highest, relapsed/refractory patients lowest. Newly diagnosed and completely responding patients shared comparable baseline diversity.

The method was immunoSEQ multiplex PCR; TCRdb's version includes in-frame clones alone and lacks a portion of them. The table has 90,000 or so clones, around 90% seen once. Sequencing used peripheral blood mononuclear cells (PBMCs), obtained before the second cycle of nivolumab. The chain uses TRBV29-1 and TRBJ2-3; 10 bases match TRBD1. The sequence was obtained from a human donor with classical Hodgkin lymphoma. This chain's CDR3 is CSVGDRGRSDTQYF. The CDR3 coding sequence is TGCAGCGTTGGGGACAGGGGAAGATCAGATACGCAGTATTTT.